This is a list of T cell receptor beta chains from one sample in a study of shared clonotypes between healthy human individuals. Produced via immunoSEQ multiplex PCR; TCRdb's table is partial and in-frame only. The table shows approximately 1.1 million clones, with around 78% occurring only once. Source material: memory CD4+ T cells from PBMCs. Every receptor here comes from a man between 18 and 35 years old in good health. Some clones in this sample may be carry-over from other donors' samples. CDR3s include the opening cysteine and the closing phenylalanine or tryptophan. The order of the fields is D gene, V gene, J gene, clone size, CDR3 DNA, CDR3 protein. A D gene is named only where the DNA matches it firmly. Clone size is stated in some rows and not others, as once, few, many or a class when expanded.

d_gene: TRBD2
v_gene: TRBV7-6
j_gene: TRBJ2-6
abundance: few
CDR3nt: TGTGCCAGCAGCCCCCGACTAGCGGCGGGTCTCGGCGGCTACTCTGGGGCCAACGTCCTGACTTTC
CDR3aa: CASSPRLAAGLGGYSGANVLTF

d_gene: -
v_gene: TRBV19
j_gene: TRBJ1-1
abundance: -
CDR3nt: TGTGCCAGTAGGGGGGGGTACACTGAAGCTTTCTTT
CDR3aa: CASRGGYTEAFF

d_gene: TRBD2
v_gene: TRBV5-4
j_gene: TRBJ2-3
abundance: many
CDR3nt: TGTGCCAGCAGCAAATGGTTACTAGCGGCTAGCACAGATACGCAGTATTTT
CDR3aa: CASSKWLLAASTDTQYF

d_gene: -
v_gene: TRBV6-1
j_gene: TRBJ1-2
abundance: -
CDR3nt: TGTGCCAGCAGACCCGACGGGGACAAATACACCTTC
CDR3aa: CASRPDGDKYTF

d_gene: TRBD2
v_gene: TRBV18
j_gene: TRBJ2-1
abundance: -
CDR3nt: TGTGCCAGCTCACCTAGACTAGCAACCGACAATGAGCAGTTCTTC
CDR3aa: CASSPRLATDNEQFF

d_gene: TRBD2
v_gene: TRBV28
j_gene: TRBJ2-1
abundance: -
CDR3nt: TGTGCCAGCAGACCGACCCTGGGACTAGCGGGAGGCAATGAGCAGTTCTTC
CDR3aa: CASRPTLGLAGGNEQFF

d_gene: -
v_gene: TRBV10-3
j_gene: TRBJ1-4
abundance: -
CDR3nt: TGTGCCATCAGTGAGTCTGGGGGAGTTGAAAAACTGTTTTTT
CDR3aa: CAISESGGVEKLFF

d_gene: -
v_gene: TRBV5-1
j_gene: TRBJ1-2
abundance: once
CDR3nt: TGCGCCAGCAGTCCGGAGGCCGTAGCGGCCAACTATGGCTACACCTTC
CDR3aa: CASSPEAVAANYGYTF

d_gene: -
v_gene: TRBV7-2
j_gene: TRBJ2-7
abundance: -
CDR3nt: TGTGCCAGCAGCTTAGTGCCCGGGAGCTCCTACGAGCAGTACTTC
CDR3aa: CASSLVPGSSYEQYF

d_gene: -
v_gene: TRBV27
j_gene: TRBJ1-1
abundance: -
CDR3nt: TGTGCCAGCAGTTTGGGGAGAATGAACACTGAAGCTTTCTTT
CDR3aa: CASSLGRMNTEAFF

d_gene: TRBD1
v_gene: TRBV30
j_gene: TRBJ2-5
abundance: -
CDR3nt: TGTGCCTGGAGACCAGGGGGCGTCGAGACCCAGTACTTC
CDR3aa: CAWRPGGVETQYF

d_gene: TRBD1
v_gene: TRBV28
j_gene: TRBJ2-7
abundance: -
CDR3nt: TGTGCCAGCATCTCGGGGACAGGGGGCGTCCACGAGCAGTACTTC
CDR3aa: CASISGTGGVHEQYF

d_gene: TRBD2
v_gene: TRBV5-1
j_gene: TRBJ2-1
abundance: -
CDR3nt: TGCGCCAGCAGCTTGGCCCTAGCGGGAGTCTATGACTACAATGAGCAGTTCTTC
CDR3aa: CASSLALAGVYDYNEQFF

d_gene: -
v_gene: TRBV29-1
j_gene: TRBJ1-1
abundance: -
CDR3nt: TGCAGCGGGTTGGGGGCCGGTGAAGCTTTCTTT
CDR3aa: CSGLGAGEAFF

d_gene: -
v_gene: TRBV19
j_gene: TRBJ1-2
abundance: -
CDR3nt: TGTGCCAGTAGTATCGTGGACCGGGCGGCCAACTATGGCTACACCTTC
CDR3aa: CASSIVDRAANYGYTF

d_gene: TRBD1
v_gene: TRBV12-5
j_gene: TRBJ2-5
abundance: -
CDR3nt: TGTGCTAGTGGTTTGACTGGTCAGGGGGCAACAGAGACCCAGTACTTC
CDR3aa: CASGLTGQGATETQYF

d_gene: TRBD1
v_gene: TRBV28
j_gene: TRBJ2-7
abundance: -
CDR3nt: TGTGCCAGCAGCCCCGGGACAGACCGCTACGAGCAGTACTTC
CDR3aa: CASSPGTDRYEQYF

d_gene: -
v_gene: TRBV20-1
j_gene: TRBJ1-1
abundance: -
CDR3nt: TGCAGTGGGGCCCGCACTGAAGCTTTCTTT
CDR3aa: CSGARTEAFF

d_gene: TRBD2
v_gene: TRBV11-1
j_gene: TRBJ2-7
abundance: -
CDR3nt: TGTGCCAGCAGCTTAAGCGCGGGAGTCGGCTACGAGCAGTACTTC
CDR3aa: CASSLSAGVGYEQYF

d_gene: TRBD1
v_gene: TRBV6-1
j_gene: TRBJ1-5
abundance: -
CDR3nt: TGTGCCAGCAGCCCCGACAGGGAGAATCAGCCCCAGCATTTT
CDR3aa: CASSPDRENQPQHF

d_gene: -
v_gene: TRBV7-2
j_gene: TRBJ2-7
abundance: -
CDR3nt: TGTGCCAGCAGCCCCAGCTACGAGCAGTACTTC
CDR3aa: CASSPSYEQYF

d_gene: TRBD1
v_gene: TRBV6-1
j_gene: TRBJ1-1
abundance: -
CDR3nt: TGTGCCAGCAGGGACAGGGGGCTAGTAACTGAAGCTTTCTTT
CDR3aa: CASRDRGLVTEAFF

d_gene: -
v_gene: TRBV28
j_gene: TRBJ2-2
abundance: -
CDR3nt: TGTGCCAGCAGTTTAGGGACCCCCGGGGAGCTGTTTTTT
CDR3aa: CASSLGTPGELFF

d_gene: TRBD1
v_gene: TRBV28
j_gene: TRBJ2-7
abundance: -
CDR3nt: TGTGCCAGCAGCTCGACAGGGCCTGCACGACGCGGGCAGTACTTC
CDR3aa: CASSSTGPARRGQYF

d_gene: -
v_gene: TRBV2
j_gene: TRBJ2-5
abundance: -
CDR3nt: TGTGCCAGCAAGTTCCAAGAGACCCAGTACTTC
CDR3aa: CASKFQETQYF

d_gene: -
v_gene: TRBV10-1
j_gene: TRBJ1-5
abundance: -
CDR3nt: TGCGCCAGCAGGGCCCCGGAAGGGTTCCGCGATCAGCCCCAGCATTTT
CDR3aa: CASRAPEGFRDQPQHF

d_gene: TRBD2
v_gene: TRBV5-1
j_gene: TRBJ2-7
abundance: -
CDR3nt: TGCGCCAGCACCCGGACTAGCGGATCCTACGAGCAGTACTTC
CDR3aa: CASTRTSGSYEQYF

d_gene: -
v_gene: TRBV4-1
j_gene: TRBJ1-2
abundance: -
CDR3nt: TGCGCCAGCAGCCAAGATTTGAGGTGGCGGGGGTATGGCTACACCTTC
CDR3aa: CASSQDLRWRGYGYTF

d_gene: TRBD1
v_gene: TRBV11-2
j_gene: TRBJ2-5
abundance: -
CDR3nt: TGTGCCAGCAGCCAACAGACAGGGTCGGGAGAGACCCAGTACTTC
CDR3aa: CASSQQTGSGETQYF

d_gene: -
v_gene: TRBV28
j_gene: TRBJ1-5
abundance: -
CDR3nt: TGTGCCAGCAGTCCCCACCGGGGGATGGGCAATCAGCCCCAGCATTTT
CDR3aa: CASSPHRGMGNQPQHF

d_gene: -
v_gene: TRBV10-3
j_gene: TRBJ1-1
abundance: -
CDR3nt: TGTGCCATCAGTGAGTGGGGTCAGAGCACTGAAGCTTTCTTT
CDR3aa: CAISEWGQSTEAFF

d_gene: -
v_gene: TRBV28
j_gene: TRBJ2-3
abundance: -
CDR3nt: TGTGCCAGCAGTTGGTCAGATACGCAGTATTTT
CDR3aa: CASSWSDTQYF

d_gene: -
v_gene: TRBV10-3
j_gene: TRBJ2-5
abundance: -
CDR3nt: TGTGCCATCAGTGAGTTCTTGAGAAGGGGAGAGACCCAGTACTTC
CDR3aa: CAISEFLRRGETQYF

d_gene: -
v_gene: TRBV27
j_gene: TRBJ1-1
abundance: -
CDR3nt: TGTGCCAGCAGTCCATGGACAAGAAGCTCAATGATGAACACTGAAGCTTTCTTT
CDR3aa: CASSPWTRSSMMNTEAFF

d_gene: -
v_gene: TRBV7-3
j_gene: TRBJ2-3
abundance: -
CDR3nt: TGTGCCAGCAGCTTAGGCAGATCTCGCACAGATACGCAGTATTTT
CDR3aa: CASSLGRSRTDTQYF